This TCR beta chain stems from a study of T cell repertoires in cytomegalovirus infection. Study-level background: Carrying CMV and the relevant HLA type showed in public TCR beta signatures.

TCRdb passed the reads through MiXCR, listing each CDR3 protein once. The sample lists 140,000 to 150,000 distinct CDR3 sequences; approximately 30% were seen once. General study points: There were carriers of CMV plus the relevant HLA, and cumulative public TCR beta family frequency identified them. HLA-C-restricted CMV-specific TCR beta clonotypes were dominant in the ex vivo response.

CDR1 and CDR2 from the germline V gene are DFQATT and SNEGSKA (reference sequence). The CDR3 totals 16 residues. Losses at the gene ends were 0 bases for V and 1 base for J; bases not matched to a gene: 5. As to this clonotype: Its antigen is not known.

This sequence joins TRBV20-1 and TRBJ1-1; TRBD1 agrees at 10 bases. The TCR was taken from a human donor in good health (CMV status not recorded). Some clones in this sample may be carry-over from other donors' samples. The sample consisted of CD8+ T cells from cultured PBMCs, taken from culture after CMV antigen stimulation. DNA for the CDR3: TGCAGTGCTAGAGATCGGGACAGGGGATGGAACACTGAAGCTTTCTTT. It yields the protein CSARDRDRGWNTEAFF.